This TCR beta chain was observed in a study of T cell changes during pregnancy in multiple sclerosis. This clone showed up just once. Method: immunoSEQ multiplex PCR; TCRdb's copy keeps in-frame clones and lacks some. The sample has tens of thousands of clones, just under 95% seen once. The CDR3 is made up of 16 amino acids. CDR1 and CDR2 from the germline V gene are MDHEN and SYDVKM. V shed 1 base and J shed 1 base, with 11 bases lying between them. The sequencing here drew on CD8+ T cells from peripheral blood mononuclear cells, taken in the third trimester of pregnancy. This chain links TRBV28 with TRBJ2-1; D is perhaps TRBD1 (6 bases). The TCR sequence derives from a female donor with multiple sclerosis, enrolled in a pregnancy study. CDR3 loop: CASSLYQGPSYNEQFF. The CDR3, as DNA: TGTGCCAGCAGTTTATATCAGGGGCCGTCCTACAATGAGCAGTTCTTC.